This T cell receptor beta chain was captured in a study of PD-L1 blockade in urothelial cancer. The CDR3 runs to 13 residues. Per germline, CDR1 SGHNT and CDR2 YYREEE (reference sequence). V was clipped by 2 bases and J by 5 bases; unmatched bases: 3. Individual patients had between 1 and 8 samples, taken pretreatment and on-treatment. TCRdb's table, derived via immunoSEQ multiplex PCR, lists solely in-frame clones and lacks some. The repertoire includes tens of thousands of clones, around 80% of them detected once, and under 4% sits in the top ten. This TCR came from a man between 65 and 79 years old with urothelial cancer. The input for sequencing was PBMCs, taken around atezolizumab (anti-PD-L1) treatment. The chain employs TRBV5-4 and TRBJ2-5, with TRBD2 matching 7 bases. This CDR3 reads CASSFQLAETQYF. DNA for the CDR3: TGTGCCAGCAGCTTCCAACTAGCGGAGACCCAGTACTTC.